This T cell receptor (beta chain) appears in the sequencing data of a study of HIV-infected patients and healthy controls. Overall study findings and caveats: HIV+ repertoires were severely depleted of MAIT alpha-chain CDR3s, unlike healthy controls.

This clonotype is medium-sized in the sample. Its antigen is currently unknown. Whole blood was used without fractionation, so all unsorted peripheral T cells were included. Reverse transcription used roughly 450 ng RNA and constant-region primers for alpha and beta. Each of the alpha and beta chains got its own library through chain-specific third strand synthesis with indices. TCRdb recomputed calls from the 5' RACE reads with MiXCR, one row per CDR3 protein. The repertoire holds 11,000 to 15,000 distinct CDR3 sequences, with more than 8.5% as singletons. Germline loops: CDR1 MNHEY, CDR2 SVGEGT. The V and J ends lost 5 bases and 6 bases respectively, with 10 bases between them. The CDR3 contains 12 residues.

The rearrangement links TRBV6-2 or TRBV6-3 to TRBJ1-1; D perhaps matches TRBD1 (5 bases). The receptor was derived from an adult in good health. Material: blood. The CDR3 loop is CASSRRGAEAFF. The CDR3 DNA sequence: TGTGCCAGCAGTAGGAGGGGCGCTGAAGCTTTCTTT.